Listed below are T cell receptor beta chains from one sample, sequenced in a study of blood T cell repertoires in COVID-19. Measured with immunoSEQ multiplex PCR; TCRdb has only the in-frame clones, and not every one. The data hold fewer than 300,000 clones, with over 65% observed a single time. Source material: peripheral blood. The source is a woman older than 75 with acute or convalescent COVID-19. Each CDR3 is given with its conserved first and last residue. The order of the fields is V gene, D gene, J gene, clone size, CDR3 DNA, CDR3 protein. A D gene is named only where the DNA matches it firmly. Only part of the rows carry a size: once, few, many, or a class if the clone is expanded.

v_call: TRBV7-2
d_call: TRBD1
j_call: TRBJ1-2
clone_size: NA
cdr3_nt: TGTGCCAGCAGCTTGGACAGGGGCTATGGCTACACCTTC
cdr3_aa: CASSLDRGYGYTF

v_call: TRBV18
d_call: NA
j_call: TRBJ2-7
clone_size: few
cdr3_nt: TGTGCCAGCTCACCAGACACGGTGGGCGAGCAGTACTTC
cdr3_aa: CASSPDTVGEQYF

v_call: TRBV30
d_call: TRBD1
j_call: TRBJ2-2
clone_size: NA
cdr3_nt: TGTGCCGCCCAGGGGGCCGGGGAGCTGTTTTTT
cdr3_aa: CAAQGAGELFF

v_call: TRBV19
d_call: TRBD1
j_call: TRBJ2-5
clone_size: NA
cdr3_nt: TGTGCCAGTAGTATCTCGACAGGGGGCGGGCAAGAGACCCAGTACTTC
cdr3_aa: CASSISTGGGQETQYF

v_call: TRBV18
d_call: TRBD1
j_call: TRBJ2-4
clone_size: NA
cdr3_nt: TGTGTCAGCTCACCATCGACAGGGGGCGCGGGGACCAAAAACATTCAGTACTTC
cdr3_aa: CVSSPSTGGAGTKNIQYF

v_call: TRBV30
d_call: NA
j_call: TRBJ1-1
clone_size: NA
cdr3_nt: TGTGCCTGGAGACCTCTAATGAACACTGAAGCTTTCTTT
cdr3_aa: CAWRPLMNTEAFF

v_call: TRBV6-5
d_call: NA
j_call: TRBJ2-7
clone_size: once
cdr3_nt: TGTGCCAGCAGTTACGCGGGCTACGAGCAGTACTTC
cdr3_aa: CASSYAGYEQYF

v_call: TRBV6-5
d_call: NA
j_call: TRBJ1-2
clone_size: NA
cdr3_nt: TGTGCCGGAAGAGGGGAGGTCTATGGCTACACCTTC
cdr3_aa: CAGRGEVYGYTF

v_call: TRBV19
d_call: TRBD1
j_call: TRBJ1-3
clone_size: NA
cdr3_nt: TGTGCCCCCTGCGGGGACAGCCCTGGAAACACCATATATTTT
cdr3_aa: CAPCGDSPGNTIYF

v_call: TRBV2
d_call: NA
j_call: TRBJ1-1
clone_size: NA
cdr3_nt: TGTGCCAGCAGTGAACTTAACACTGAAGCTTTCTTT
cdr3_aa: CASSELNTEAFF

v_call: TRBV18
d_call: NA
j_call: TRBJ2-7
clone_size: NA
cdr3_nt: TGTGCCAGCTCATTACAGGGCAACCTCTACGAGCAGTACTTC
cdr3_aa: CASSLQGNLYEQYF

v_call: TRBV6-1
d_call: NA
j_call: TRBJ1-2
clone_size: NA
cdr3_nt: TGTGCCAGCAGTGAAGTCAGGAACTATGGCTACACCTTC
cdr3_aa: CASSEVRNYGYTF

v_call: TRBV5-1
d_call: TRBD1
j_call: TRBJ1-5
clone_size: NA
cdr3_nt: TGCGCCAGCAGCTTGGAGGACAGGGTTCGCAATCAGCCCCAGCATTTT
cdr3_aa: CASSLEDRVRNQPQHF

v_call: TRBV2
d_call: NA
j_call: TRBJ2-7
clone_size: NA
cdr3_nt: TGTGCCAGCAGAGAGTTCTACGAGCAGTACTTC
cdr3_aa: CASREFYEQYF

v_call: TRBV29-1
d_call: NA
j_call: TRBJ2-2
clone_size: NA
cdr3_nt: TGCAGCGCCGGACCTCACGGAGGTTCCGGGGAGCTGTTTTTT
cdr3_aa: CSAGPHGGSGELFF

v_call: TRBV18
d_call: NA
j_call: TRBJ1-2
clone_size: NA
cdr3_nt: TGTGCCAGCTCACCACGGGCAGGAAATTCCTATGGCTACACCTTC
cdr3_aa: CASSPRAGNSYGYTF

v_call: TRBV27
d_call: TRBD1
j_call: TRBJ2-2
clone_size: NA
cdr3_nt: TGTGCCAGCAGGGCCGGGACAGGGAATAACGGGGAGCTGTTTTTT
cdr3_aa: CASRAGTGNNGELFF

v_call: TRBV30
d_call: NA
j_call: TRBJ1-2
clone_size: NA
cdr3_nt: TGTGCCTGGAGCGCAGGCTACTATGGCTACACCTTC
cdr3_aa: CAWSAGYYGYTF

v_call: TRBV5-3
d_call: TRBD2
j_call: TRBJ2-1
clone_size: NA
cdr3_nt: TGTGCCAGAAGCCGGACTAGCGGGAACAATGAGCAGTTCTTC
cdr3_aa: CARSRTSGNNEQFF

v_call: TRBV6-4
d_call: TRBD1
j_call: TRBJ1-5
clone_size: NA
cdr3_nt: TGTGCCAGCAGTGATCGCGTTAAGGGACAGGGGCGCAATCAGCCCCAGCATTTT
cdr3_aa: CASSDRVKGQGRNQPQHF